The clone carrying this T cell receptor (beta chain) appeared many times. Its antigen is not known. The read stops 3 residues short of the end of the CDR3; the missing end is completed from the germline J gene. The germline V gene has CDR1 DFQATT and CDR2 SNEGSKA (reference sequence). The CDR3 is 16 residues long. V trimming: 2 bases; J trimming: 1 base; junction bases outside the gene matches: 6. Control and CVID samples contributed equal amounts of genomic DNA. Clones were sequenced by immunoSEQ multiplex PCR, and TCRdb holds only the in-frame ones, with some missing. The sample contains some 40,000 clones, none of them singletons. This sample is part of a study of T cell clonality in common variable immunodeficiency. Findings and limits, study-wide: In common variable immunodeficiency, TCR beta chains reportedly carried fewer deletions and N-nucleotide insertions. Shared TCRbeta clones were fewer between CVID subjects than controls. Compared with healthy controls, CVID subjects showed increased TCRbeta clonality, mostly in about a third.

This receptor was taken from a person aged 18 to 70 in good health. The source material was peripheral blood mononuclear cells. This sequence joins TRBV20-1 and TRBJ2-5, with 11 bases identical to TRBD2. The CDR3 reads CSARPGLAGGQETQYF. The CDR3 bases that were read are TGCAGTGCTAGACCAGGGCTAGCGGGGGGCCAAGAGACC.